These T cell receptor beta chains were read from a single sample in a study of CD4 and CD8 cells across lung adenocarcinoma regions. One entry per CDR3 protein results from TCRdb running MiXCR on the PCR reads. The sample carries a few thousand distinct CDR3 sequences, about 61% recorded once. The sequencing sample was made of CD4+ T cells from the margin of a lung tumor. These TCRs come from a male donor with lung adenocarcinoma. The CD4 and CD8 labels of this study may be unreliable. CDR3s leave out the opening cysteine and the closing phenylalanine or tryptophan. Only some rows state a clone size, as once, few, many or a class for expanded clones.

CDR3	size	V	J
ASSLIGTSGYNEQF	NA	TRBV7-2	NA
ASSYMGSDNEQF	once	TRBV6-5	TRBJ2-1
ASSNMGQSDEQF	NA	TRBV6-1	TRBJ2-1
ASKDRHSGNTIY	NA	TRBV6-1	TRBJ1-3
ASSENIGLATYEQY	NA	TRBV6-1	TRBJ2-7
ASSLLEGLEAF	NA	TRBV12-3/TRBV12-4	TRBJ1-1
ASSKKAGDLYEQY	NA	TRBV12-3/TRBV12-4	TRBJ2-7
ASSDRGSVTQY	few	TRBV6-1	NA
ASSEQGATSPLH	NA	TRBV6-1	TRBJ1-6
ASSYGTSGQETQY	NA	TRBV6-5	TRBJ2-5
ASTIAGVGQF	NA	TRBV12-3/TRBV12-4	TRBJ2-1
ASSLGVTGGTEAF	NA	TRBV7-2	TRBJ1-1
ASSEAGTASYEQY	NA	TRBV6-1	TRBJ2-7
ASSPHGGRSTGANVLT	once	TRBV7-3	TRBJ2-6
ASSTLQQWSTTGELF	NA	TRBV6-1	TRBJ2-2
ASSYSSYNEQV	NA	TRBV6-5	TRBJ2-1
ASSPGGARHNEQF	few	TRBV7-6	TRBJ2-1
ASSWTGVSYEQY	NA	TRBV7-9	NA
ASSYPSETQY	NA	TRBV6-5	NA
ASSPQPGQGSQGVTAF	large	TRBV6-1	TRBJ1-1
ASSDYNTGELF	NA	TRBV10-2	TRBJ2-2
ASSYSWDRYNEQF	NA	TRBV6-5	TRBJ2-1
ASSELAGGQETQY	NA	TRBV6-1	TRBJ2-5
ASSEWELGRYWYEQY	NA	TRBV6-1	TRBJ2-7
ASSLAASWGDTQY	NA	TRBV27	TRBJ2-3
ASSLERPHNEQF	NA	TRBV11-2	TRBJ2-1
ASSGWRGTDTQY	NA	TRBV12-3/TRBV12-4	TRBJ2-3
ASSEFLGSSYNEQF	NA	TRBV6-1	TRBJ2-1
ASSYLGLAGGRETQY	NA	TRBV6-5	TRBJ2-5
ASSLDQGSYEQY	few	TRBV7-2	TRBJ2-7
ASSPGYLATNTGELF	NA	TRBV7-2	TRBJ2-2
ASTHRGGTDTQY	few	TRBV7-2	TRBJ2-3
ASSTPGSPEAF	NA	TRBV12-3/TRBV12-4	TRBJ1-1
ASTPPGEAYNEQF	NA	TRBV6-1	TRBJ2-1
ASSFGAQSNEQF	few	TRBV12-3/TRBV12-4	TRBJ2-1
ASAPLAGSYNEQF	NA	TRBV7-3	TRBJ2-1
ASSGGRGPGQRFNTGELF	NA	TRBV6-1	TRBJ2-2
ASYLNTEAF	NA	TRBV6-1	TRBJ1-1
ASSPRAGGYNEQF	NA	TRBV7-7	TRBJ2-1
ASSLDPMGSYNEQF	few	TRBV7-7	TRBJ2-1
ASSLDRGGVTSYEQY	NA	TRBV11-2	TRBJ2-7
ASSPSVTNTQY	NA	TRBV27	TRBJ2-3
ASSLIGGNQDEQF	NA	TRBV7-2	TRBJ2-1
ASSPDRLSYNEQF	NA	TRBV6-1	TRBJ2-1
ASSETRSAGANVLT	NA	TRBV6-1	TRBJ2-6
ASSLETVSTQY	NA	TRBV11-3	TRBJ2-3
ASSLVTSGRIIGGVQETQY	once	TRBV11-2	TRBJ2-5
ASPRQSRGYNEQF	few	TRBV6-4	TRBJ2-1
ASSTDSSGNTIY	few	TRBV6-1	TRBJ1-3
ASRKVAGGVNEQF	few	TRBV6-1	TRBJ2-1
ASSLFQSKPYEQY	NA	TRBV7-2	NA